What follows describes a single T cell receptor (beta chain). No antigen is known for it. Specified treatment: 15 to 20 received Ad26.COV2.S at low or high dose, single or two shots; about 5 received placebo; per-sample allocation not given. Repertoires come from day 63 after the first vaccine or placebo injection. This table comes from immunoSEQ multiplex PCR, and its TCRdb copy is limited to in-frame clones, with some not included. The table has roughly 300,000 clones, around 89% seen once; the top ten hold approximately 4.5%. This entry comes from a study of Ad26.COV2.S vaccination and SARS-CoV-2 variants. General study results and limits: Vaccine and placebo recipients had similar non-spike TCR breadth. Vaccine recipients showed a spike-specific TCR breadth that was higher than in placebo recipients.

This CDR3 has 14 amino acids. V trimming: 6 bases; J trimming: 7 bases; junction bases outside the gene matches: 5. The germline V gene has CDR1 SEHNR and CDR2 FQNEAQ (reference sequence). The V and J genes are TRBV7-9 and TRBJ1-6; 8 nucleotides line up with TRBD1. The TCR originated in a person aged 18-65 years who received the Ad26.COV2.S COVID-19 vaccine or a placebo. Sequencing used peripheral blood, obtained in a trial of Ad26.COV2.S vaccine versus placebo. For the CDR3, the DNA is TGTGCCAGCAGATCGGACAGGGAGAATTCACCCCTCCACTTT. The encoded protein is CASRSDRENSPLHF. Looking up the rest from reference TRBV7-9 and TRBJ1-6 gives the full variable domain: DTGVSQNPRHKITKRGQNVTFRCDPISEHNRLYWYRQTLGQGPEFLTYFQNEAQLEKSRLLSDRFSAERPKGSFSTLEIQRTEQGDSAMYLCASRSDRENSPLHFGNGTRLTVT.